This TCR beta chain was recovered during a study of graft-versus-host responses after intestinal transplantation. Study overall: Multivisceral, liver-intestinal, or isolated intestinal grafts went to recipients. Each recipient received anti-thymocyte globulin induction, then tacrolimus and steroids for 2 to 4 years.

Whole-study results and caveats: Recipient marrow held GvH clones, some first seen in ileum or blood. Peak circulating GvH clone levels were associated with early post-transplant HvG declines.

Turning to this clone: The antigen is unknown.

Using immunoSEQ multiplex PCR, the repertoire was profiled, and TCRdb retains in-frame clones only, with some absent. The data contain about 50,000 clones, over 90% of them singletons. The sequence was obtained from a human donor who was the organ donor for an intestinal transplant. Sequenced here: unstimulated CD4+ T cells sorted from spleen or lymph node cells, sampled before transplant.

CDR3 in amino acids: CASTTAGTGKGKRQPQHF. DNA of the CDR3: TGTGCCAGCACTACCGCCGGGACAGGTAAAGGAAAACGCCAGCCCCAGCATTTT. The V gene is TRBV2, the J gene TRBJ1-5, with 8 bases fitting TRBD1. Trimming took 7 bases from V and 7 from J; bases not matched to a gene: 21. The germline CDR1 and CDR2 sequences are SNHLY and FYNNEI. The CDR3 totals 18 residues. Full variable domain (missing parts from reference TRBV2 and TRBJ1-5): EPEVTQTPSHQVTQMGQEVILRCVPISNHLYFYWYRQILGQKVEFLVSFYNNEISEKSEIFDDQFSVERPDGSNFTLKIRSTKLEDSAMYFCASTTAGTGKGKRQPQHFGDGTRLSIL.